Presented here are 10 T cell receptor beta chains from one specimen sequenced in a study of blood T cell repertoires in COVID-19. Assay used: immunoSEQ multiplex PCR; TCRdb lists only in-frame clones, some missing. The sample has some 80,000 clones, 80% to 85% seen once. Sequencing was performed on peripheral blood. All receptors derive from a woman aged 70 to 79 with acute or convalescent COVID-19.

The chain recombines TRBV7-2 with TRBJ1-1; TRBD1 is a possible D gene (6 bases). Germline assignment: CDR1 SGHTA and CDR2 FQGNSA. The CDR3 totals 17 residues. V dropped 1 base and J dropped 0 bases, with 15 bases sitting between them. The CDR3 reads CASSLVVVRDMNTEAFF. The CDR3 DNA follows: TGTGCCAGCAGCTTAGTCGTAGTCAGGGACATGAACACTGAAGCTTTCTTT.

This clone was picked up a small number of times. Other nucleotide sequences in the sample specify the same CDR3. The chain joins TRBV20-1 to TRBJ2-1; TRBD2 agrees at 8 bases. CDR3 length equals 13 residues. The V gene's germline CDR1 is DFQATT and CDR2 SNEGSKA (reference sequence). With V trimmed by 3 bases and J by 8 bases, 6 bases remained unmatched. CDR3 loop: CSASRTGGDEQFF. CDR3 nucleotides: TGCAGTGCTAGTCGAACGGGAGGGGATGAGCAGTTCTTC.

The chain joins TRBV18 to TRBJ2-7; TRBD2 aligns across 9 bases. Germline V CDR1 and CDR2: KGHSH, LQKENI. V was pared by 4 bases and J by 4 bases, with 5 bases of the junction left unmatched. The CDR3 loop spans 14 amino acids. CDR3 sequence (DNA): TGTGCCAGCTCACAAGCGGGAGGTGGTTACGAGCAGTACTTC. Its translation is CASSQAGGGYEQYF.

V usage is TRBV5-5 and J usage is TRBJ2-2; D perhaps matches TRBD1 (6 bases). Trimming removed 2 bases from V and 5 bases from J, with 16 bases in between. Per germline, CDR1 SGHKS and CDR2 YYEKEE (reference sequence). This CDR3 region has 16 residues. The CDR3 protein is CASSLQTGDGTGELFF. CDR3 nucleotides: TGTGCCAGCAGCTTACAGACAGGCGACGGGACCGGGGAGCTGTTTTTT.

The chain links TRBV5-1 to TRBJ2-1; D gene uncertain. This CDR3 region has 15 residues. CDR1 is SGHRS and CDR2 is YFSETQ in the germline V gene. V was cut by 4 bases and J by 2 bases, with 13 bases left in between. CDR3 DNA: TGCGCCAGCAGCAGTATGTCGACTGCCTACAATGAGCAGTTCTTC. This encodes CASSSMSTAYNEQFF.

This chain links TRBV12-5 with TRBJ1-5, with TRBD1 matching over 8 bases. V lost 0 bases to trimming and J lost 0 bases; unmatched junction nucleotides: 10. Germline assignment: CDR1 LGHNT and CDR2 FRNRAP. The CDR3 sequence is 19 residues long. This chain's CDR3 is CASGLVRTGPKYSNQPQHF. In DNA form, the CDR3 reads TGTGCTAGTGGTTTGGTACGGACAGGGCCCAAGTATAGCAATCAGCCCCAGCATTTT.

This clone was recorded only once. CDR3 in DNA: TGTGCCAGCAGCTACTTTAACTACGAGCAGTACTTC. Its protein is CASSYFNYEQYF. The rearrangement uses TRBV21-1 and TRBJ2-7; the table's TRBD2 call for D was not verified on the DNA. TRBV21-1 is a pseudogene segment. The CDR3 totals 12 residues.

This clone came up a few times. The rearrangement joins TRBV10-3 to TRBJ1-1, with 8 nucleotides matching TRBD1. The V gene end was trimmed by 6 bases and the J gene end by 8 bases; junction bases not matched to a gene: 11. Germline V CDR1 and CDR2: ENHRY, SYGVKD. This CDR3 is built from 14 residues. The CDR3 reads CAISRQGSGPEAFF. CDR3 bases: TGTGCCATCAGCCGACAGGGGTCGGGGCCCGAAGCTTTCTTT.

The V and J genes are TRBV30 and TRBJ2-3; D perhaps matches TRBD1 (6 bases). The V end lost 8 bases, the J end lost 3 bases, and 15 bases lay between the germline ends. This CDR3 has 13 amino acids. CDR1 and CDR2 from the germline V gene are GTSNPN and SVGIG (reference sequence). The CDR3 region is CAGGRTGTDTQYF. In DNA, the CDR3 is TGTGCCGGTGGTCGAACAGGGACAGATACGCAGTATTTT. The whole variable domain, remainder taken from reference TRBV30 and TRBJ2-3, is SQTIHQWPATLVQPVGSPLSLECTVEGTSNPNLYWYRQAAGRGLQLLFYSVGIGQISSEVPQNLSASRPQDRQFILSSKKLLLSDSGFYLCAGGRTGTDTQYFGPGTRLTVL.

V gene TRBV3-1 (or the pseudogene TRBV3-2) combines with J gene TRBJ2-7, with 8 nucleotides matching TRBD1. V shed 0 bases and J 1 base; nucleotides not matched to a gene: 5. CDR1 LGHDT and CDR2 YNNKEL come from the germline V gene (reference sequence). The CDR3 is made up of 16 amino acids. The CDR3 region is CASSQETGGRSYEQYF. In DNA form, the CDR3 reads TGTGCCAGCAGCCAAGAAACAGGGGGGAGGTCCTACGAGCAGTACTTC.